This T cell receptor beta chain was profiled in a study of blood T cell repertoires in COVID-19. Study-level information: COVID-19 samples from acute and convalescent phases originated in the United States, Italy and Spain. PBMCs, B-cell-depleted T cells, or T cells provided the cDNA or gDNA that made up the material.

In the original analysis: The authors estimated nucleated cell counts from reference gene primer amplification. The data were produced by immunoSEQ multiplex PCR, yet TCRdb's version contains in-frame clones alone and is incomplete. V, J and clone size were drawn from that table, and D and trimming were deduced from the DNA. The table lists hundreds of thousands of clones, roughly 86% of them singletons. The sequence was collected from a woman aged 25 to 39 who had recovered from COVID-19. Sequencing was carried out using peripheral blood.

The CDR3 DNA sequence: TGTGCCAGCTCACCAATGGAGGGGATTGCTGAAGCTTTCTTT. Encoded protein: CASSPMEGIAEAFF. The chain couples TRBV18 to TRBJ1-1; a weak D match, TRBD1 (5 bases). With 2 bases removed from V and 6 bases from J, the gap between germline ends came to 13 bases. Germline values: CDR1 KGHSH, CDR2 LQKENI. The CDR3 consists of 14 residues.